This entry is about one TCR beta chain. The sample is drawn from a study of blood T cell repertoires in COVID-19. Germline CDR1 is KGHDR and CDR2 is SFDVKD. The CDR3 runs 12 residues. V was cut by 9 bases and J by 5 bases, with 12 bases left in between. Profiling relied on immunoSEQ multiplex PCR, and the TCRdb table lists in-frame clones only, not all of them. The sample lists approximately 150,000 clones; roughly 80% were seen once. This rearrangement joins TRBV24-1 to TRBJ2-5, with a possible D match to TRBD2 (7 bases). The sample consisted of peripheral blood. This TCR derives from a man aged 50 to 59 with acute or convalescent COVID-19. The CDR3 DNA follows: TGTGCCACCGCGGGGGCGGGGGAGACCCAGTACTTC. This codes for CATAGAGETQYF.